Shown below are 2 T cell receptor beta chains from a single sample sequenced in a study of early T cells in non-severe SARS-CoV-2 infection (dated by TCRdb to the early 2020s). Library method: 5' RACE. Sequenced on a NextSeq 500. The public reads were run again by TCRdb, first through fastp at Q25 and then through MiXCR, and only productive beta chains were kept. Every CDR3 protein is listed once, alongside the most common genes and DNA of its rows. This sample has some 63,000 distinct CDR3 sequences in its table, and 13% of those were observed once. The top ten clonotypes cover around 5% of the sample. Material for sequencing was whole blood. These receptors came from an adult who was a healthcare worker with PCR-confirmed SARS-CoV-2 infection or an uninfected control (not recorded which).

In its sample, this clonotype was seen a few times. The chain is built from TRBV4-2 and TRBJ1-5; 8 bases agree with TRBD1. The CDR3 covers 15 residues. Germline-derived CDR1 and CDR2 are LGHNA and YNFKEQ. V gave up 2 bases and J gave up 7 bases; unmatched junction bases: 7. CDR3 residues: CASSQPQGAGQPQHF. The CDR3 DNA reads TGTGCCAGCAGCCAACCTCAGGGGGCCGGGCAGCCCCAGCATTTT.

This clonotype was seen ten or more times. This rearrangement joins TRBV7-6 to TRBJ1-1; D gene unclear. Germline V gives CDR1 SGHVS, CDR2 FNYEAQ. CDR3 length equals 15 residues. Trimming pared 1 base from V and 1 base from J, leaving 10 bases between. Here the CDR3 DNA reads TGTGCCAGCAGCTTAGTAGGGCAGACGAACACTGAAGCTTTCTTT. It translates to CASSLVGQTNTEAFF.